The 26 T cell receptor beta chains presented below share a single source sample, sequenced in a study of blood T cell repertoires in COVID-19. Generated by immunoSEQ multiplex PCR, the TCRdb table keeps only in-frame clones and is missing some. Of roughly 230,000 clones in the sample, approximately 80% were seen once. The sequenced sample was peripheral blood. Receptors originate from a woman aged 45-60 years with acute or convalescent COVID-19.

The rearrangement joins TRBV15 to TRBJ2-7; possible D gene TRBD1, 5 bases. This CDR3 has 16 residues. Germline V CDR1 and CDR2: LNHNV, YYDKDF (reference sequence). The germline V and J ends were trimmed by 3 bases and 0 bases, with 15 bases remaining between them. CDR3 coding DNA: TGTGCCACCAGCAGCCTGGATCAGGGTTCCTCCTACGAGCAGTACTTC. Translation gives CATSSLDQGSSYEQYF.

The chain links TRBV27 to TRBJ1-2; D possibly corresponds to TRBD1 (5 bases). V was trimmed by 3 bases and J by 8 bases, leaving 16 bases between them. Germline V gives CDR1 MNHEY, CDR2 SMNVEV (reference sequence). The CDR3 totals 14 residues. For the CDR3, the DNA is TGTGCCAGCAGTTTTGACGCAGGGATTAGAGGCTACACCTTC. Encoded protein: CASSFDAGIRGYTF.

In nucleotides, the CDR3 is TGTGCCAGTCGGGCAGGGGGAGAGACCCAGTACTTC. This sequence encodes CASRAGGETQYF. The chain couples TRBV2 to TRBJ2-5; 7 bases match TRBD1. CDR1 and CDR2 (germline): SNHLY, FYNNEI. The CDR3 is 12 residues long. The V and J ends lost 9 bases and 4 bases, in that order; junction bases with no gene match: 5. Looking up the rest from reference TRBV2 and TRBJ2-5 gives the full variable domain: EPEVTQTPSHQVTQMGQEVILRCVPISNHLYFYWYRQILGQKVEFLVSFYNNEISEKSEIFDDQFSVERPDGSNFTLKIRSTKLEDSAMYFCASRAGGETQYFGPGTRLLVL.

This chain links TRBV28 with TRBJ1-2, with a weak D call TRBD1 (5 bases). V lost 6 bases, J lost 2 bases, and 13 bases lay in between. The CDR3 loop spans 14 amino acids. Looked up from germline, CDR1 is MDHEN and CDR2 is SYDVKM. The CDR3 DNA is TGTGCCAGCAGGCCAGGGTTCCAAAACTATGGCTACACCTTC. Its protein is CASRPGFQNYGYTF.

V is TRBV2 and J is TRBJ2-7; possible D gene TRBD2, 5 bases. This CDR3 has 12 amino acids. V lost 4 bases, J lost 5 bases, and 9 bases lay in between. The V gene's germline CDR1 is SNHLY and CDR2 FYNNEI. This chain's CDR3 is CASSVEVHEQYF. In nucleotides, the CDR3 is TGTGCCAGCAGTGTGGAGGTCCACGAGCAGTACTTC.

This chain joins TRBV3-1 (or the pseudogene TRBV3-2) and TRBJ2-3, with 13 bases fitting TRBD2. Germline V gives CDR1 LGHDT, CDR2 YNNKEL (reference sequence). The CDR3 contains 18 residues. J gave up 0 bases and V 4 bases, and 7 bases lay outside the gene matches. The CDR3 protein is CASSPWTSGSVSTDTQYF. The CDR3 DNA is TGTGCCAGCAGCCCATGGACTAGCGGGAGCGTTAGCACAGATACGCAGTATTTT.

This rearrangement joins TRBV28 to TRBJ1-2; 11 bases agree with TRBD1. Germline trimming cut 5 bases from V and 8 bases from J; bases unmatched to any gene: 10. The CDR3 has 15 residues. Germline CDR1 reads MDHEN; CDR2 reads SYDVKM. The CDR3 loop is CASSEQPDRGHGYTF. CDR3 in DNA: TGTGCCAGCAGTGAACAACCGGACAGGGGGCACGGCTACACCTTC.

Ten or more counts support this clone. The chain links TRBV7-2 to TRBJ1-1; tentatively, D is TRBD1 (5 bases). This CDR3 comprises 15 residues. The germline CDR1 and CDR2 sequences are SGHTA and FQGNSA. Deletions cut 5 bases from V and 5 bases from J, with 18 bases between. The CDR3 loop is CASSPTPGLRTEAFF. The CDR3 DNA is TGTGCCAGCAGCCCGACCCCAGGGTTGAGAACTGAAGCTTTCTTT.

Concerning this clone itself: One junction end disagrees with the germline gene, perhaps due to a read error. V gene TRBV11-3 combines with J gene TRBJ2-1, with TRBD1 as a possible D gene (6 bases). The CDR3 is 16 amino acids. Germline V CDR1 and CDR2: SGHNT, YENEEA. The CDR3 region has the DNA TGTGCCGGCAGCTTACGTTGGGGCAGGGGCGACAATGAGCAGTTCTTC. Translated: CAGSLRWGRGDNEQFF.

This clone was detected only a few times. The chain recombines TRBV3-1 (or the pseudogene TRBV3-2) with TRBJ1-4, with a possible D match to TRBD1 (5 bases). The V and J ends lost 5 bases and 3 bases respectively, with 22 bases between them. The CDR3 is made up of 18 amino acids. CDR1 is LGHDT, CDR2 YNNKEL, per germline (reference sequence). This CDR3 is CASSDQIGGGAPNEKLFF. The CDR3 bases are TGTGCCAGCAGCGACCAAATCGGAGGAGGGGCGCCTAATGAAAAACTGTTTTTT.

J is TRBJ1-2 and V is TRBV3-1 (or the pseudogene TRBV3-2), with 9 bases fitting TRBD1. Germline CDR1 LGHDT, CDR2 YNNKEL (reference sequence). V trimming: 4 bases; J trimming: 7 bases; junction bases outside the gene matches: 10. The CDR3 is 15 residues long. In nucleotides, the CDR3 is TGTGCCAGCAGCCTCGCGGCACAGGGGGCAGGTGGCTACACCTTC. This codes for CASSLAAQGAGGYTF.

CDR3 nucleotides: TGTGCCACCAGTGAGGGACTAGCGGGAGGGCCCTCCGCGGAGACCCAGTACTTC. Amino acids: CATSEGLAGGPSAETQYF. The chain couples TRBV24-1 to TRBJ2-5; 16 bases match TRBD2. CDR1 is KGHDR and CDR2 is SFDVKD in the germline V gene. V shed 4 bases, J shed 5 bases, and the junction held 9 bases outside the gene matches. The CDR3 length is 18 residues.

The chain employs TRBV5-1 and TRBJ2-3; weak D call: TRBD1 (5 bases). Germline assignment: CDR1 SGHRS and CDR2 YFSETQ. The V end lost 2 bases, the J end lost 4 bases, and 11 bases lay between the germline ends. CDR3 length: 14 residues. CDR3 sequence (DNA): TGCGCCAGCAGCTTAATTCTAGGGGCAGATACGCAGTATTTT. Encoded protein: CASSLILGADTQYF.

As concerns this clone: Other DNA sequences in this sample translate to the same CDR3. This rearrangement joins TRBV19 to TRBJ1-1; the D gene is possibly TRBD1 (5 bases). The CDR3 length is 12 residues. Germline values: CDR1 LNHDA, CDR2 SQIVND (reference sequence). Trimming pared 8 bases from V and 2 bases from J, leaving 9 bases between. CDR3 nucleotides: TGTGCCAGTTCCACAGGCAACACTGAAGCTTTCTTT. Its protein product is CASSTGNTEAFF.

The chain combines TRBV4-1 with TRBJ2-7, with 10 bases lining up with TRBD2. Germline V gives CDR1 MGHRA, CDR2 YSYEKL. CDR3 size: 19 residues. V shed 0 bases, J shed 3 bases, and the junction held 14 bases outside the gene matches. The CDR3 here is CASSQDSGVSGRAGYEQYF. The CDR3 nucleotides are TGCGCCAGCAGCCAAGATAGTGGAGTAAGCGGGAGGGCCGGCTACGAGCAGTACTTC.

The gene calls are TRBV9 and TRBJ1-2; D is perhaps TRBD1 (5 bases). The V gene's germline CDR1 is SGDLS and CDR2 YYNGEE. Trimming stripped 1 base from V and 7 bases from J, with 8 bases between. The CDR3 sequence is 12 residues long. CDR3 residues: CASSVQGFGYTF. In DNA, the CDR3 is TGTGCCAGCAGCGTACAGGGTTTTGGCTACACCTTC.

The chain joins TRBV18 to TRBJ1-2, with 8 bases identical to TRBD1. Per germline, CDR1 KGHSH and CDR2 LQKENI. This CDR3 spans 14 amino acids. V lost 5 bases, J lost 10 bases, and 12 bases stayed unmatched. CDR3 nucleotides: TGTGCCAGCTCATCGTCCCAAAAGACAGGGGCCTACACCTTC. Translating gives CASSSSQKTGAYTF.

CDR3: CASRGQVETQYF. The DNA for the CDR3 is TGTGCCAGCAGAGGACAGGTGGAGACCCAGTACTTC. The chain uses TRBV6-5 and TRBJ2-5, with 7 bases matching TRBD1. Trimming cost V 6 bases and J 5 bases; bases outside gene matches: 3. The CDR3 is 12 amino acids. Germline assignment: CDR1 MNHEY and CDR2 SVGAGI.

CDR3 in amino acids: CASSRDRTNEKLFF. CDR3 nucleotide sequence: TGTGCCAGCAGTCGGGACAGAACTAATGAAAAACTGTTTTTT. This chain uses TRBV28 with TRBJ1-4; TRBD1 matches at 7 bases. V dropped 5 bases and J dropped 1; count of bases not matched to a gene: 1. CDR1 is MDHEN, CDR2 SYDVKM, per germline. The CDR3 has 14 residues.

This rearrangement joins TRBV28 to TRBJ1-2; no clear D gene. The CDR3 is made up of 12 amino acids. Looked up from germline, CDR1 is MDHEN and CDR2 is SYDVKM. The V gene lost 6 bases and the J gene lost 3 bases, with 8 bases spanning the gap. The CDR3 bases are TGTGCCAGCAGCCCTGTATACTATGGCTACACCTTC. Its translation: CASSPVYYGYTF.

The V and J genes are TRBV4-2 and TRBJ2-7, with 8 bases lining up with TRBD2. The CDR3 loop spans 17 amino acids. Trimming removed 0 bases from V and 4 bases from J; junction bases left unmatched: 11. Per the germline V gene, CDR1 is LGHNA and CDR2 is YNFKEQ. The CDR3 nucleotides read TGTGCCAGCAGCCAAGATACCCCCTCGAGCGGGGGTTACGAGCAGTACTTC. This encodes CASSQDTPSSGGYEQYF.

The chain has TRBV5-1 and TRBJ2-5, with 7 nucleotides matching TRBD1. Germline CDR1 and CDR2: SGHRS and YFSETQ. The CDR3 runs to 15 residues. Unmatched junction bases numbered 13, after V lost 4 bases and J lost 7 bases. This chain's CDR3 is CASSADGTARGTQYF. CDR3 coding DNA: TGCGCCAGCAGCGCCGACGGGACAGCCAGGGGGACCCAGTACTTC.

This clone turned up a few times. The chain joins TRBV5-8 to TRBJ2-7; possibly TRBD1 for D (5 bases). V lost 2 bases and J 1 base, leaving 13 bases between the germline ends. Germline CDR1 reads SGHTS; CDR2 reads YDEGEE. The CDR3 extends over 15 amino acids. The CDR3 DNA sequence: TGTGCCAGCAGCTTTAAGACAGCACTTTCCTACGAGCAGTACTTC. The encoded protein is CASSFKTALSYEQYF.

This sequence joins TRBV5-6 and TRBJ2-1; possible D gene TRBD2, 5 bases. Germline V gene sequence: CDR1 SGHDT, CDR2 YYEEEE. This CDR3 spans 16 amino acids. The germline V and J ends were trimmed by 5 bases and 8 bases, with 23 bases remaining between them. The DNA of the CDR3 is TGTGCCAGCAGGTACGCCGGGAAAGTGGTACGGCATGAGCAGTTCTTC. It yields the protein CASRYAGKVVRHEQFF.

The DNA for the CDR3 is TGTGCCAGCAGCCGCAACGCGGGAGAGGGCAATGAGCAGTTCTTC. Amino acid sequence: CASSRNAGEGNEQFF. The rearrangement uses TRBV4-2 and TRBJ2-1; 7 nucleotides align to TRBD2. The CDR3 consists of 15 residues. CDR1 LGHNA and CDR2 YNFKEQ come from the germline V gene. V dropped 4 bases and J dropped 6; count of bases not matched to a gene: 9.

This clone was seen a handful of times. Other DNA variants within this sample encode the same CDR3. The J gene is TRBJ1-1, the V gene TRBV5-6; D is undetermined. Germline-derived CDR1 and CDR2 are SGHDT and YYEEEE. This CDR3 has 13 amino acids. Trimming removed 0 bases at V and 2 bases at J, with 5 bases between. The chain's CDR3 is CASSLGGNTEAFF. CDR3 DNA sequence: TGTGCCAGCAGCTTGGGAGGTAACACTGAAGCTTTCTTT.